The 8 T cell receptor beta chains in this list originate from one sample, sequenced in a study of a mutant IDH1 vaccine in newly diagnosed glioma. Time point specified: week 11, during vaccination. The content of each vaccine dose was 300 ug of mutant IDH1 20-mer peptide, and topical imiquimod accompanied it. The repertoire was sequenced with immunoSEQ multiplex PCR; TCRdb's copy has only in-frame clones and lacks some. Here the sample spans 35,000 or so clones, about four fifths being singletons. Their cognate antigens are unknown. Sequencing used peripheral blood mononuclear cells (PBMCs), obtained from a glioma patient whose treatment included an IDH1 peptide vaccine. The receptors were sampled from a woman aged 25 to 39 with glioma. Some clones in this sample may be carry-over from other donors' samples.

The chain joins TRBV11-3 to TRBJ2-5; D is ambiguous. The germline V gene encodes CDR1 SGHNT and CDR2 YENEEA. This CDR3 is 13 amino acids long. V was clipped by 2 bases and J by 3 bases, with 7 bases between them. As DNA, the CDR3 is TGTGCCAGCAGCTTAAATGGTGAAGAGACCCAGTACTTC. This codes for CASSLNGEETQYF.

This chain joins TRBV10-3 and TRBJ1-5; a possible D gene is TRBD1 (6 bases). Deletions cut 6 bases from V and 7 bases from J, with 13 bases between. The germline gives CDR1 ENHRY, CDR2 SYGVKD. The CDR3 runs to 13 residues. Written as DNA, the CDR3 is TGTGCCATCAGGGGGGGGGCAGGGCAGCCCCAGCATTTT. It translates to CAIRGGAGQPQHF.

CDR3 protein: CASSSTGTDGYTF. DNA of the CDR3: TGTGCCAGCAGCTCAACCGGGACAGATGGCTACACCTTC. The chain joins TRBV5-8 to TRBJ1-2; TRBD1 aligns across 7 bases. CDR1 SGHTS and CDR2 YDEGEE come from the germline V gene. The CDR3 extends over 13 amino acids. V lost 3 bases, J lost 6 bases, and 5 bases stayed unmatched.

V and J are TRBV5-1 and TRBJ1-1; D possibly corresponds to TRBD1 (5 bases). Germline V CDR1 and CDR2: SGHRS, YFSETQ. The CDR3 is 11 residues long. V lost 6 bases and J lost 4, with 7 bases in between. CDR3 protein: CASTGGTEAFF. In DNA, the CDR3 is TGCGCCAGCACGGGGGGCACTGAAGCTTTCTTT.

The rearrangement joins TRBV7-6 to TRBJ1-1; no clear D gene. The length of the CDR3 is 14 residues. The germline CDR1 and CDR2 sequences are SGHVS and FNYEAQ. Trimming removed 4 bases from V and 1 base from J, with 10 bases in between. The CDR3 DNA reads as TGTGCCAGCAGCTCCCTTGACGCGAACACTGAAGCTTTCTTT. This translates into CASSSLDANTEAFF.

The chain links TRBV19 to TRBJ1-1; TRBD1 might be the D (5 bases). The V gene's germline CDR1 is LNHDA and CDR2 SQIVND (reference sequence). CDR3 length: 14 amino acids. V lost 6 bases and J 8 bases, leaving 19 bases between the germline ends. The chain's CDR3 is CASSLVGVGSEAFF. The CDR3 bases are TGTGCCAGTAGCCTCGTGGGGGTAGGTTCCGAAGCTTTCTTT.

This clone showed up just a few times. The chain joins TRBV30 to TRBJ2-5; 8 bases line up with TRBD1. V shed 0 bases, J shed 2 bases, and the junction held 2 bases outside the gene matches. CDR3 length: 14 amino acids. Germline CDR1 is GTSNPN and CDR2 is SVGIG (reference sequence). CDR3 loop: CAWSVRGHQETQYF. In DNA form, the CDR3 reads TGTGCCTGGAGTGTCAGGGGGCATCAAGAGACCCAGTACTTC.

The V gene is TRBV18, the J gene TRBJ1-2, with 9 nucleotides matching TRBD1. The germline V gene has CDR1 KGHSH and CDR2 LQKENI. J was trimmed by 2 bases and V by 0 bases; bases with no gene match: 1. The CDR3 totals 15 residues. The CDR3 DNA reads as TGTGCCAGCTCACCACCGGGACAGGGAAACTATGGCTACACCTTC. Residues: CASSPPGQGNYGYTF.